This entry lists 15 T cell receptor beta chains sequenced from one sample in a study of human CD4 T cells and Enterobacteriaceae. The memory gate held CD4+ cells that were not CD45RA+CCR7+CD95- naive cells, over 98% pure. The table came from immunoSEQ multiplex PCR; TCRdb's copy has only in-frame clones and leaves some out. The sample lists 25,000 to 30,000 clones; approximately 84% were seen once. Sample: memory CD4+ T cells from blood. These receptors all stem from a human donor in good health.

The V call is TRBV6-5, the J call TRBJ2-1; no firm D call. V lost 8 bases and J 2 bases, leaving 16 bases between the germline ends. There are 15 residues in the CDR3. Germline V gene sequence: CDR1 MNHEY, CDR2 SVGAGI. Written as DNA, the CDR3 is TGTGCCAGCCGAGACTCAGGTACAACCTACAATGAGCAGTTCTTC. This translates into CASRDSGTTYNEQFF.

The chain couples TRBV4-2 to TRBJ1-1; TRBD1 might be the D (6 bases). The CDR3 length is 15 residues. V lost 6 bases and J 4 bases, leaving 18 bases between the germline ends. Per the germline V gene, CDR1 is LGHNA and CDR2 is YNFKEQ. The CDR3 here is CASRTTGARSTEAFF. CDR3 in DNA: TGTGCCAGCAGGACCACGGGGGCGCGGAGCACTGAAGCTTTCTTT.

The rearrangement joins TRBV6-5 to TRBJ1-4; TRBD1 aligns across 9 bases. The CDR3 runs 14 residues. The junction had 5 bases not matched to a gene; V was cut back by 7 bases and J by 5 bases. Germline V gene lookup returns CDR1 MNHEY and CDR2 SVGAGI. This chain's CDR3 is CASKQGANNEKLFF. CDR3 DNA sequence: TGTGCCAGCAAACAGGGGGCTAACAATGAAAAACTGTTTTTT.

This clone appeared a few times. This chain connects TRBV19 to TRBJ2-1; 12 nucleotides agree with TRBD1. CDR1 is LNHDA, CDR2 SQIVND, per germline (reference sequence). The CDR3 contains 13 residues. The V segment lost 10 bases and the J segment 16 bases; nucleotides outside the gene matches: 14. The CDR3 protein is CATRRGQGAKSFF. DNA for the CDR3: TGTGCCACTCGGCGGGGACAGGGGGCGAAGAGCTTCTTC.

This rearrangement joins TRBV27 to TRBJ2-5; no reliable D call. Deletions cut 3 bases from V and 5 bases from J, with 10 bases between. The CDR3 extends over 13 amino acids. CDR1 and CDR2 (germline): MNHEY, SMNVEV (reference sequence). Written as DNA, the CDR3 is TGTGCCAGCAGTTTCGGTGGCGCTGAGACCCAGTACTTC. Its protein is CASSFGGAETQYF.

The gene calls are TRBV6-1 and TRBJ1-2; D perhaps matches TRBD1 (5 bases). Trimming cost V 6 bases and J 4 bases, with 12 bases left between them. CDR1 is MNHNS, CDR2 SASEGT, per germline. The CDR3 is 13 residues long. The CDR3 nucleotides read TGTGCCAGCAGGGGGCAGGTCAGCTATGGCTACACCTTC. Protein sequence: CASRGQVSYGYTF.

This sequence joins TRBV2 and TRBJ2-7; D unclear. This CDR3 has 14 residues. Germline assignment: CDR1 SNHLY and CDR2 FYNNEI. Trimming pared 7 bases from V and 2 bases from J, leaving 15 bases between. Here the CDR3 DNA reads TGTGCCAGCAATACTGGGAATTTTCCCTACGAGCAGTACTTC. Encoded protein: CASNTGNFPYEQYF.

This clone was seen only once. The rearrangement uses TRBV7-3 and TRBJ1-2; unclear D gene. Germline CDR1 reads SGHTA; CDR2 reads FQGTGA. The V gene lost 0 bases and the J gene lost 2 bases, with 13 bases spanning the gap. The CDR3 has 16 residues. The chain's CDR3 is CASSLTSGRRNYGYTF. CDR3 nucleotide sequence: TGTGCCAGCAGCTTAACCTCGGGCAGGCGGAACTATGGCTACACCTTC.

V is TRBV7-8 and J is TRBJ1-2; D may be TRBD1 (5 bases). The CDR3 is 15 amino acids. The V end was cut by 7 bases, the J end by 6 bases, with 21 bases between. Per germline, CDR1 SGHVS and CDR2 FQNEAQ. CDR3 DNA: TGTGCCAGCAACCCTAGGGGAGGGGAATGGGATGGCTACACCTTC. Its protein is CASNPRGGEWDGYTF.

The CDR3 DNA sequence: TGTGCCAGTAGTACTAGCCCGATTAGCACAGATACGCAGTATTTT. Translating gives CASSTSPISTDTQYF. V is TRBV19 and J is TRBJ2-3; a weak D match, TRBD2 (5 bases). Germline-derived CDR1 and CDR2 are LNHDA and SQIVND (reference sequence). The V end lost 4 bases, the J end lost 0 bases, and 11 bases lay between the germline ends. The CDR3 runs 15 residues.

V usage is TRBV27 and J usage is TRBJ2-1; no definite D call. The V gene's germline CDR1 is MNHEY and CDR2 SMNVEV (reference sequence). The CDR3 contains 15 residues. The V gene lost 10 bases and the J gene lost 4 bases, with 20 bases spanning the gap. The chain's CDR3 is CATYSTTRVYNEQFF. The CDR3 coding sequence is TGTGCCACCTACTCGACCACCAGAGTGTACAATGAGCAGTTCTTC.

The chain has TRBV7-2 and TRBJ1-1; no definite D call. Germline loops: CDR1 SGHTA, CDR2 FQGNSA. This CDR3 has 14 amino acids. The V gene lost 1 base and the J gene lost 4 bases, with 10 bases spanning the gap. CDR3 DNA sequence: TGTGCCAGCAGCTTAGAGGGTTGGGGCACTGAAGCTTTCTTT. Its protein is CASSLEGWGTEAFF.

The chain links TRBV9 to TRBJ2-7; TRBD2 is a possible D gene (6 bases). V gave up 2 bases and J gave up 7 bases, with 16 bases separating them. The CDR3 spans 14 residues. CDR1 and CDR2 from the germline V gene are SGDLS and YYNGEE. CDR3 coding DNA: TGTGCCAGCAGCGTGTCGGTAGCGGCCGGGGAGCAGTACTTC. Translating gives CASSVSVAAGEQYF.

In this sample, this clone turned up once. The genes are TRBV5-1 and TRBJ2-3; weak D call: TRBD1 (5 bases). Trimming took off 4 bases at V and 4 bases at J, with 10 bases between the two ends. CDR1 SGHRS and CDR2 YFSETQ come from the germline V gene. CDR3 size: 13 residues. The CDR3 DNA reads TGCGCCAGCAGCCCCACAGGTTCAGATACGCAGTATTTT. It specifies CASSPTGSDTQYF.

The V gene is TRBV5-4, the J gene TRBJ2-7, with D possibly being TRBD1 (7 bases). Deletions cut 2 bases from V and 2 bases from J, with 14 bases between. CDR1 is SGHNT, CDR2 YYREEE, per germline (reference sequence). The CDR3 consists of 15 residues. The chain's CDR3 is CASSLTGDFPYEQYF. CDR3 coding DNA: TGTGCCAGCAGCTTAACAGGGGACTTCCCCTACGAGCAGTACTTC.